The rows below give T cell receptor beta chains drawn from one sample of a study of OX40 agonist ivuxolimab in advanced cancers. Clones were sequenced by immunoSEQ multiplex PCR, and TCRdb holds only the in-frame ones, with some missing. The data hold around 73,000 clones, with over 80% observed a single time. The sequenced sample was CD4+ or CD8+ T cells sorted from blood, obtained in a trial of the OX40 agonist ivuxolimab. These receptors came from an adult with an advanced solid tumor such as melanoma, head and neck, liver or kidney cancer. The CDR3 runs from the conserved cysteine through the conserved F or W. Each record gives: V gene, clone size, D gene, J gene, CDR3 DNA, CDR3 protein. D genes are given only for firm matches. Not all rows give a size; the values are once, few, many and, for expanded clones, a class.

TRBV28	few	TRBD1	TRBJ2-7	TGTGCCAGCAGCTACAGGGGCCTCCCCTACGAGCAGTACTTC	CASSYRGLPYEQYF
TRBV14	NA	TRBD2	TRBJ2-1	TGTGCCAGCAGCCAAGAGACTTGGCTAGCGGGGTCCTCCCCCTACAATGAGCAGTTCTTC	CASSQETWLAGSSPYNEQFF
TRBV6-4	NA	NA	TRBJ2-1	TGTGCCAACCAGCCCGTTCTTCGTATACCATACAATGAGCAGTTCTTC	CANQPVLRIPYNEQFF
TRBV19	NA	TRBD1	TRBJ2-7	TGTGCCAGTAGTATCGGGACAGCTACCTACGAGCAGTACTTC	CASSIGTATYEQYF
TRBV4-1	NA	NA	TRBJ2-3	TGCGCCAGCCAAGGGGATACGCAGTATTTT	CASQGDTQYF
TRBV29-1	NA	TRBD1	TRBJ2-1	TGCAGCTGGGATGGGACAGGCCATGAGCAGTTCTTC	CSWDGTGHEQFF
TRBV6-1	few	TRBD1	TRBJ1-5	TGTGCCAGCAGTGAGGACAGGGGGCTTCAGCCCCAGCATTTT	CASSEDRGLQPQHF
TRBV5-5	NA	NA	TRBJ1-2	TGTGCCAGCAGCTTGGGGCGCTCGGCGGAGCGCCACTATGGCTACACCTTC	CASSLGRSAERHYGYTF
TRBV5-4	NA	TRBD1	TRBJ1-2	TGTGCCAGCAGCTACCGACAGGGTATCTATGGCTACACCTTC	CASSYRQGIYGYTF
TRBV7-9	NA	NA	TRBJ2-3	TGTGCCAGCACCCCCACAGATACGCAGTATTTT	CASTPTDTQYF
TRBV29-1	NA	NA	TRBJ1-2	TGCAGCGTTGGAGGGGGGTCAGGGATAAACTATGGCTACACCTTC	CSVGGGSGINYGYTF
TRBV2	NA	NA	TRBJ2-1	TGTGCCAGCTCCGGAGGTATGGCGTCCTACAATGAGCAGTTCTTC	CASSGGMASYNEQFF
TRBV15	NA	TRBD2	TRBJ2-3	TGTGCCACCAGCAGAGACAGGACTAGCGGGAACACAGATACGCAGTATTTT	CATSRDRTSGNTDTQYF
TRBV4-2	once	NA	TRBJ1-2	TGTGCCAGCAGCCAAGGCCCAAGCCTCCGCTACACCTTC	CASSQGPSLRYTF
TRBV5-1	NA	TRBD1	TRBJ1-1	TGCGCCAGCAGCCATACGACAGGGACAGGCACTGAAGCTTTCTTT	CASSHTTGTGTEAFF
TRBV13	NA	TRBD1	TRBJ1-1	TGTGCCAGCCAAGGTCAGGGGGACACTGAAGCTTTCTTT	CASQGQGDTEAFF
TRBV19	NA	NA	TRBJ1-3	TGTGCCAGTAGTATTGAGTCATCCTCTGGAAACACCATATATTTT	CASSIESSSGNTIYF
TRBV11-2	NA	TRBD2	TRBJ2-7	TGTGCCAGCAGCTCATTAGCGGGGACGTCCTACGAGCAGTACTTC	CASSSLAGTSYEQYF
TRBV2	NA	NA	TRBJ1-1	TGTGCCAGCAGTGGCCGGAACACTGAAGCTTTCTTT	CASSGRNTEAFF
TRBV7-9	NA	NA	TRBJ2-7	TGTGCCAGCAGCCAAGTCGGAGGAACAGAAATTTACTACGAGCAGTACTTC	CASSQVGGTEIYYEQYF
TRBV5-6	NA	TRBD1	TRBJ2-1	TGTGCCAGCAGCTGGACGAGGGGGCCGGAGGTCTTTTCCTACAATGAGCAGTTCTTC	CASSWTRGPEVFSYNEQFF
TRBV5-7	once	TRBD2	TRBJ2-7	TGTGCCAGCAGCCTCGGCAGCGGGGGGGGGTACGAGCAGTACTTC	CASSLGSGGGYEQYF
TRBV6-4	NA	TRBD2	TRBJ2-3	TGTGCCAGCAGTGCTAGCGGGATTACAGATACGCAGTATTTT	CASSASGITDTQYF
TRBV7-9	NA	NA	TRBJ1-2	TGTGCCAGCAGCCCAATACCGTGGGGGGCCGACTATGGCTACACCTTC	CASSPIPWGADYGYTF
TRBV7-6	NA	NA	TRBJ2-5	TGTGCCAGCAGCTTTCAAGAGACCCAGTACTTC	CASSFQETQYF
TRBV5-6	NA	TRBD1	TRBJ1-1	TGTGCCAGCAGCTTGGAACAGGGGCCACCTGAAGCTTTCTTT	CASSLEQGPPEAFF
TRBV11-2	once	NA	TRBJ1-1	TGTGCCAGCAGCTTAAAGTTTGAAGCTTTCTTT	CASSLKFEAFF
TRBV5-1	NA	NA	TRBJ2-7	TGCGCCAGCAGCTTGTCGACCGTTTCCTACGAGCAGTACTTC	CASSLSTVSYEQYF
TRBV2	once	NA	TRBJ2-5	TGTGCCAGCAGTGAAGGTGCGGGAGAGACCCAGTACTTC	CASSEGAGETQYF
TRBV27	NA	TRBD1	TRBJ2-7	TGTGCCAGCCGGAAGGTGCGGGGGACAGGGGACGAGCAGTACTTC	CASRKVRGTGDEQYF
TRBV28	NA	NA	TRBJ2-3	TGTGCCAGCAGTAGTAGGCAGGGAGTTCATTTT	CASSSRQGVHF
TRBV29-1	NA	TRBD1	TRBJ2-7	TGCAGCGTGGTACATCCAGGGGGTGAGCAGTACTTC	CSVVHPGGEQYF
TRBV7-3	once	NA	TRBJ2-6	TGTGCCAGCAGCTCCGGGGAGTGGGCTTCGAGCTCTGGGGCCAACGTCCTGACTTTC	CASSSGEWASSSGANVLTF